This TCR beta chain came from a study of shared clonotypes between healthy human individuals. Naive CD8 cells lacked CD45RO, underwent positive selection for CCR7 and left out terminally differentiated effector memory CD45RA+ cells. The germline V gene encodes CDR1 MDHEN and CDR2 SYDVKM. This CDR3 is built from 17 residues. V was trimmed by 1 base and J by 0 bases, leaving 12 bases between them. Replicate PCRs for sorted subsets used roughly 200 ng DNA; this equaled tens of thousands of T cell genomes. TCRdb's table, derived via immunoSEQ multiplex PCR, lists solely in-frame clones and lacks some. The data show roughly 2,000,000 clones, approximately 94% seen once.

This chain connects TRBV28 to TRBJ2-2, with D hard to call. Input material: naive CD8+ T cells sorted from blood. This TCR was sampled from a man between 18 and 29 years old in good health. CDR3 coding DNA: TGTGCCAGCAGTTTATTGGGGATTGGGCCGAACACCGGGGAGCTGTTTTTT. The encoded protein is CASSLLGIGPNTGELFF.